The subject of this entry is one T cell receptor beta chain. The antigen remains unidentified. The entry originates in a study of Graves' ophthalmopathy and Graves' hyperthyroidism. Study-wide findings and caveats: Most thyroid-expanded clonotypes exceeding 0.001 frequency were also found in blood.

V lost 2 bases and J 6 bases, leaving 10 bases between the germline ends. This CDR3 is built from 14 residues. Germline values: CDR1 SGHAT, CDR2 FQNNGV. Researchers took RNA transcripts and amplified TCR beta CDR3 regions from them. HTBI primers were used in a first-round RT-PCR, which preceded a second-round multiplex PCR. TCRdb called the multiplex PCR reads again in MiXCR, with one record for every CDR3 protein. The sample records about 620,000 distinct CDR3 sequences, about 20% being singletons. The rearrangement links TRBV11-2 to TRBJ2-2, with D perhaps matching TRBD2 (5 bases). Sequencing was performed on peripheral blood. The source is a woman between 18 and 29 years old with stable Graves' hyperthyroidism. Some clones in this sample may be carry-over from other donors' samples. The CDR3: CASSLIPGSGELFF. The CDR3 nucleotides read TGTGCCAGCAGCTTAATCCCGGGGTCCGGGGAGCTGTTTTTT.